This T cell receptor beta chain was sequenced in a study of CD8 T cells in Susac syndrome. Study conclusions and caveats: Clonal expansion did not appear in Susac syndrome CD4+ T cell repertoires.

CD8+ and CD4+ blood T cells underwent TCR beta sequencing. Negative isolation was used for CD8+ and CD4+ T cells and FACS enrichment for TEMRA cells. The ends lost 3 bases at V and 3 bases at J; junction bases unmatched: 3. CDR1 and CDR2 from the germline V gene are LGHDT and YNNKEL (reference sequence). This CDR3 is 14 amino acids long. The table lists this clonotype with a count of one. Its target is unknown. Random hexamers were used to reverse transcribe an amount of roughly 0.5 to 1 ug RNA. TCRdb used MiXCR to reprocess the immunoSEQ multiplex PCR reads, holding one entry per CDR3 protein. In the table there are under 150,000 distinct CDR3 sequences, around 93% of which are singletons.

Material for sequencing was CD4+ T cells from PBMCs. The source is a human donor with Susac syndrome. This chain links TRBV3-1 with TRBJ1-2; 8 nucleotides line up with TRBD1. Here the CDR3 reads CASSHTGGDYGYTF. The DNA for the CDR3 is TGTGCCAGCAGCCACACAGGGGGGGACTATGGCTACACCTTC.